This T cell receptor (beta chain) is from a study of T cell responses to AZD1222 COVID-19 vaccine. Whole-study findings and limits: With two AZD1222 doses given, Spike-specific TCR breadth and depth both rose.

Some clones are missing from TCRdb's copy, which holds only in-frame ones; the method was immunoSEQ multiplex PCR. In the table there are some 130,000 clones, around 90% of which are singletons. With respect to this clone: What it binds is not known.

This sequence originates from an adult who received the AZD1222 COVID-19 vaccine. The sample in question was peripheral blood, obtained 28 days after the second AZD1222 dose.

CDR3 sequence: CASSEWVPRGTEAFF. CDR3 nucleotide sequence: TGTGCCAGCAGTGAATGGGTTCCACGGGGCACTGAAGCTTTCTTT. The genes are TRBV6-1 and TRBJ1-1; no firm D call. The CDR3 covers 15 residues. V lost 2 bases, J lost 4 bases, and 14 bases lay in between. Germline CDR1 and CDR2: MNHNS and SASEGT.